These 3 T cell receptor beta chains were all obtained from the same sample, sequenced in a study of cytomegalovirus exposure and HLA in healthy donors (dated by TCRdb to about 2017). Library prep was done by the immunoSEQ multiplex PCR assay. The clones in this table, taken by TCRdb from immuneACCESS, are in-frame only. Not every clone is retained; where verified, under half of the shortfall comes from an unresolved V gene, and the cause of the rest is unknown. Counted in this sample were 100,000 to 150,000 clones; approximately 89% of them appeared once. The top ten clonotypes cover 0.95% to 1.5% of the sample. What was sequenced was PBMCs. The receptor set was obtained from a woman between 18 and 29 years old in good health and CMV-seronegative.

This chain connects TRBV9 to TRBJ1-1; 9 nucleotides line up with TRBD1. Germline CDR1 and CDR2: SGDLS and YYNGEE. The CDR3 runs to 14 residues. Unmatched junction bases numbered 5, after V lost 3 bases and J lost 5 bases. The CDR3 reads CASSAATGGTEAFF. The DNA for the CDR3 is TGTGCCAGCAGCGCAGCGACAGGGGGGACTGAAGCTTTCTTT.

This clone was seen just once. The V and J genes are TRBV7-2 and TRBJ2-2, with TRBD2 matching over 11 bases. Trimming took 1 base from V and 7 from J; bases not matched to a gene: 11. The CDR3 loop spans 18 amino acids. Germline V CDR1 and CDR2: SGHTA, FQGNSA. Here the CDR3 DNA reads TGTGCCAGCAGCTTAGTCGTGCTAGCGGGGGGCCAGGTCGGGGAGCTGTTTTTT. This sequence encodes CASSLVVLAGGQVGELFF.

The chain uses TRBV6-6 and TRBJ1-6; 7 nucleotides line up with TRBD1. Germline loops: CDR1 MNHNY, CDR2 SVGAGI (reference sequence). The CDR3 runs 14 residues. Trimming removed 6 bases from V and 10 bases from J; junction bases left unmatched: 9. CDR3 nucleotides: TGTGCCAGCAGAATCCGACAGGGACTGTCACCCCTCCACTTT. It yields the protein CASRIRQGLSPLHF.